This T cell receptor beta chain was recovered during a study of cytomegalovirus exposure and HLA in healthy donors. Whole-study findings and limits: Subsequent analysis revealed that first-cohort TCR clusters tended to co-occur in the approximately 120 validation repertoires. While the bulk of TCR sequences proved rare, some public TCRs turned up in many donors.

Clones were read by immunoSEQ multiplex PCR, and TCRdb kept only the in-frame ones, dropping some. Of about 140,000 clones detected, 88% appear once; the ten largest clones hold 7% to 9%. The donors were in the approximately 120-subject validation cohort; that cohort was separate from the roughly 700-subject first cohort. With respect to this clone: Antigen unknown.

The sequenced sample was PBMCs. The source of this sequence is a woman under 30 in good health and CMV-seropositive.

CDR3 in amino acids: CATSRDSHVGQETQYF. The CDR3 nucleotides are TGTGCCACCAGCAGAGACAGTCACGTTGGCCAAGAGACCCAGTACTTC. This sequence joins TRBV15 and TRBJ2-5, with D unclear. V lost 0 bases and J 1 base, leaving 12 bases between the germline ends. The CDR3 length is 16 residues. Germline CDR1 reads LNHNV; CDR2 reads YYDKDF (reference sequence).